Following are 32 T cell receptor beta chains from one sample sequenced in a study of cytomegalovirus exposure and HLA in healthy donors. The PCR made use of 60 Vbeta and 13 Jbeta primers. Assay: immunoSEQ multiplex PCR; the TCRdb copy retains only in-frame clones and omits some. The sample consists of 200,000 to 250,000 clones, approximately 78% of them appearing once. The sequenced sample was PBMCs. The receptors here all came from a middle-aged woman in good health and CMV-seronegative.

This clone was seen a single time. The chain links TRBV18 to TRBJ1-2; D is possibly TRBD1 (6 bases). The germline CDR1 and CDR2 sequences are KGHSH and LQKENI. The CDR3 totals 13 residues. V was trimmed by 2 bases and J by 3 bases, leaving 7 bases between them. The CDR3 is CASSPGGYYGYTF. In DNA, the CDR3 is TGTGCCAGCTCACCAGGGGGCTACTATGGCTACACCTTC.

The V call is TRBV7-9, the J call TRBJ2-5; D is perhaps TRBD2 (7 bases). The germline V and J ends were trimmed by 8 bases and 5 bases, with 18 bases remaining between them. Germline assignment: CDR1 SEHNR and CDR2 FQNEAQ (reference sequence). There are 14 residues in the CDR3. The CDR3 DNA reads TGTGCCAGCGGACTACGGGGGGCCGGGGAGACCCAGTACTTC. Residues: CASGLRGAGETQYF.

V and J are TRBV4-2 and TRBJ2-7; TRBD1 matches 7 bases. The germline gives CDR1 LGHNA, CDR2 YNFKEQ. The trim removed 1 base at V and 4 bases at J, leaving 7 bases unmatched. The CDR3 loop spans 15 amino acids. The CDR3 coding sequence is TGTGCCAGCAGCCAAGCAACGGGACAGCCTTACGAGCAGTACTTC. Encoded protein: CASSQATGQPYEQYF.

The CDR3 sequence is CASSQVYRGATEAFF. The DNA of the CDR3 is TGTGCCAGCAGCCAAGTATACAGGGGGGCCACTGAAGCTTTCTTT. The chain couples TRBV14 to TRBJ1-1, with 8 bases identical to TRBD1. The V gene end was trimmed by 1 base and the J gene end by 4 bases; junction bases not matched to a gene: 5. The CDR3 totals 15 residues. Germline V gene lookup returns CDR1 SGHDN and CDR2 FVKESK. Combining the CDR3 with reference TRBV14 and TRBJ1-1 gives the whole variable domain EAGVTQFPSHSVIEKGQTVTLRCDPISGHDNLYWYRRVMGKEIKFLLHFVKESKQDESGMPNNRFLAERTGGTYSTLKVQPAELEDSGVYFCASSQVYRGATEAFFGQGTRLTVV.

The J gene is TRBJ2-5, the V gene TRBV4-2; TRBD1 aligns across 7 bases. Germline CDR1 is LGHNA and CDR2 is YNFKEQ. The CDR3 is 16 amino acids. V lost 4 bases to trimming and J lost 4 bases; unmatched junction nucleotides: 12. For the CDR3, the DNA is TGTGCCAGCAGCCCGTTAACAGGGGAATGGAGAGAGACCCAGTACTTC. Translated: CASSPLTGEWRETQYF.

The V and J genes are TRBV5-1 and TRBJ2-2, with D possibly matching TRBD1 (5 bases). Per the germline V gene, CDR1 is SGHRS and CDR2 is YFSETQ. Trimming removed 4 bases at V and 3 bases at J, with 10 bases between. The length of the CDR3 is 14 residues. The DNA for the CDR3 is TGCGCCAGCAGCCAAGGGGTGTACACCGGGGAGCTGTTTTTT. It yields the protein CASSQGVYTGELFF.

The V call is TRBV28, the J call TRBJ2-3; 11 nucleotides match TRBD2. The CDR3 consists of 16 residues. After removal of 10 bases from V and 2 bases from J, the junction contained 11 bases not matched to a gene. Germline CDR1 MDHEN, CDR2 SYDVKM. The CDR3 reads CAIQPRLAGHTDTQYF. In DNA form, the CDR3 reads TGTGCCATCCAGCCGCGACTAGCGGGACACACAGATACGCAGTATTTT.

The chain has TRBV30 and TRBJ2-3, with 7 bases fitting TRBD1. V lost 3 bases, J lost 2 bases, and 8 bases stayed unmatched. There are 15 residues in the CDR3. The germline V gene encodes CDR1 GTSNPN and CDR2 SVGIG (reference sequence). CDR3 amino acids: CAWSPGTENTDTQYF. CDR3 bases: TGTGCCTGGAGCCCCGGGACAGAGAACACAGATACGCAGTATTTT.

The chain couples TRBV5-1 to TRBJ1-1; 9 bases match TRBD1. This CDR3 is built from 13 residues. In germline, CDR1 is SGHRS, CDR2 YFSETQ. V lost 0 bases to trimming and J lost 7 bases; unmatched junction nucleotides: 1. This chain's CDR3 is CASSLGTGVEAFF. The CDR3 DNA is TGCGCCAGCAGCTTGGGGACAGGGGTTGAAGCTTTCTTT.

The CDR3 region is CASNLQGVRNSPLHF. DNA of the CDR3: TGTGCCAGCAATTTACAGGGGGTACGAAATTCACCCCTCCACTTT. The J gene is TRBJ1-6, the V gene TRBV2; TRBD1 agrees at 8 bases. Germline V gene data show CDR1 as SNHLY and CDR2 as FYNNEI. This CDR3 has 15 amino acids. The J segment lost 7 bases and the V segment lost 7 bases, leaving 9 bases of the junction unmatched.

The chain joins TRBV2 to TRBJ2-5; 11 nucleotides line up with TRBD2. V gave up 5 bases and J gave up 5 bases; unmatched junction bases: 7. CDR1 is SNHLY, CDR2 FYNNEI, per germline. The CDR3 spans 15 residues. DNA of the CDR3: TGTGCCAGCAGTTTAGCGGGAGGGCCCTCGGAGACCCAGTACTTC. Its translation is CASSLAGGPSETQYF.

The J gene is TRBJ1-1, the V gene TRBV5-1; the D gene is possibly TRBD1 (5 bases). Germline V gives CDR1 SGHRS, CDR2 YFSETQ. With 4 bases removed from V and 5 bases from J, the gap between germline ends came to 18 bases. The CDR3 loop spans 15 amino acids. CDR3 in DNA: TGCGCCAGCAGCGGGGAATCTGGGGCTAAGACTGAAGCTTTCTTT. It specifies CASSGESGAKTEAFF. The full variable domain, rest sourced from reference TRBV5-1 and TRBJ1-1, is KAGVTQTPRYLIKTRGQQVTLSCSPISGHRSVSWYQQTPGQGLQFLFEYFSETQRNKGNFPGRFSGRQFSNSRSEMNVSTLELGDSALYLCASSGESGAKTEAFFGQGTRLTVV.

The rearrangement joins TRBV7-9 to TRBJ2-2, with 10 positions matching TRBD1. This CDR3 region has 16 residues. Per the germline V gene, CDR1 is SEHNR and CDR2 is FQNEAQ (reference sequence). V shed 5 bases and J 4 bases; nucleotides not matched to a gene: 7. This chain's CDR3 is CASSRPRTGGTGELFF. DNA of the CDR3: TGTGCCAGCAGCAGACCACGGACAGGGGGCACCGGGGAGCTGTTTTTT. The full variable domain, rest sourced from reference TRBV7-9 and TRBJ2-2, is DTGVSQNPRHKITKRGQNVTFRCDPISEHNRLYWYRQTLGQGPEFLTYFQNEAQLEKSRLLSDRFSAERPKGSFSTLEIQRTEQGDSAMYLCASSRPRTGGTGELFFGEGSRLTVL.

The chain joins TRBV11-2 to TRBJ2-7, with 10 bases that match TRBD2. V lost 4 bases and J lost 3; bases outside the gene matches: 9. Germline V gives CDR1 SGHAT, CDR2 FQNNGV. This CDR3 is built from 16 residues. CDR3: CASSSMSGREGYEQYF. CDR3 nucleotide sequence: TGTGCCAGCAGCTCGATGAGCGGGAGGGAGGGCTACGAGCAGTACTTC.

The chain employs TRBV9 and TRBJ1-3; D uncertain. Germline loops: CDR1 SGDLS, CDR2 YYNGEE. The CDR3 contains 18 residues. V lost 4 bases and J lost 0, with 20 bases in between. CDR3 region: CASSPRGGGLHSGNTIYF. The CDR3 coding sequence is TGTGCCAGCAGCCCCCGAGGTGGCGGGCTGCACTCTGGAAACACCATATATTTT.

The V call is TRBV6-1, the J call TRBJ2-5, with TRBD1 as a possible D gene (5 bases). Per germline, CDR1 MNHNS and CDR2 SASEGT. Trimming shortened V by 2 bases and J by 1 base, and 11 bases separated the two germline ends. There are 15 residues in the CDR3. The CDR3 here is CASSEFITGQETQYF. The CDR3 DNA sequence: TGTGCCAGCAGTGAATTTATCACAGGCCAAGAGACCCAGTACTTC.

This clone came up once. The rearrangement joins TRBV5-1 to TRBJ2-7; TRBD2 matches at 8 bases. Germline values: CDR1 SGHRS, CDR2 YFSETQ. This CDR3 is built from 15 residues. Trimming at V came to 0 bases and at J to 6 bases, leaving 8 bases not matched to a gene. CDR3 in DNA: TGCGCCAGCAGCTTGGAGCCAGCGGGAGTCGCCGAGCAGTACTTC. The encoded protein is CASSLEPAGVAEQYF.

This rearrangement joins TRBV9 to TRBJ2-3, with a tentative D call TRBD1 (7 bases). This CDR3 spans 14 amino acids. Trimming cost V 8 bases and J 3 bases, with 16 bases left between them. Germline CDR1 reads SGDLS; CDR2 reads YYNGEE. CDR3 in amino acids: CARMEGARTDTQYF. DNA for the CDR3: TGTGCCAGGATGGAGGGGGCGCGTACAGATACGCAGTATTTT.

CDR3: CASSKGGGYGYTF. Written as DNA, the CDR3 is TGTGCCAGCAGTAAAGGGGGCGGCTATGGCTACACCTTC. The chain carries TRBV6-5 and TRBJ1-2; 7 bases agree with TRBD1. Germline V gene data show CDR1 as MNHEY and CDR2 as SVGAGI. V dropped 5 bases and J dropped 4; count of bases not matched to a gene: 4. The CDR3 length is 13 residues.

The chain joins TRBV5-1 to TRBJ2-2; TRBD1 matches 7 bases. Germline CDR1 and CDR2: SGHRS and YFSETQ. The CDR3 runs 15 residues. V lost 3 bases and J lost 1; bases outside the gene matches: 3. CDR3 protein: CASSSGQRNTGELFF. The CDR3, as DNA: TGCGCCAGCAGCTCGGGACAGAGGAACACCGGGGAGCTGTTTTTT.

The chain links TRBV30 to TRBJ2-3; the D gene is possibly TRBD1 (5 bases). The CDR3 has 15 residues. Trimming took 3 bases from V and 0 from J, leaving 13 bases between them. Germline V gene lookup returns CDR1 GTSNPN and CDR2 SVGIG (reference sequence). CDR3 DNA: TGTGCCTGGAGCAAGACAGAGCCTAGCACAGATACGCAGTATTTT. It specifies CAWSKTEPSTDTQYF.

This clone was seen just once. One end of the junction varies from germline; a read error may be responsible. J is TRBJ2-7 and V is TRBV27; 15 bases map to TRBD2. CDR3 length equals 15 residues. CDR1 is MNHEY, CDR2 SMNVEV, per germline (reference sequence). CDR3 sequence: CAGSLGTSGRYEQYF. The CDR3, as DNA: TGTGCCGGCAGTCTCGGGACTAGCGGGAGGTACGAGCAGTACTTC.

The chain combines TRBV15 with TRBJ2-7, with TRBD2 matching over 9 bases. CDR1 and CDR2 (germline): LNHNV, YYDKDF (reference sequence). The J segment lost 3 bases and the V segment lost 4 bases, leaving 7 bases of the junction unmatched. This CDR3 is built from 15 residues. The CDR3 sequence is CATSTRLAEIYEQYF. The CDR3 region has the DNA TGTGCCACCAGCACCCGACTAGCGGAGATCTACGAGCAGTACTTC.

This sequence joins TRBV30 and TRBJ2-2; TRBD2 might be the D (5 bases). Germline V CDR1 and CDR2: GTSNPN, SVGIG (reference sequence). The length of the CDR3 is 14 residues. Trimming pared 2 bases from V and 6 bases from J, leaving 13 bases between. CDR3 sequence (DNA): TGTGCCTGGAGTAGAGGCCCCGGGGCCGGGGAGCTGTTTTTT. Amino acids: CAWSRGPGAGELFF. Filled out from reference TRBV30 and TRBJ2-2, the complete variable domain reads SQTIHQWPATLVQPVGSPLSLECTVEGTSNPNLYWYRQAAGRGLQLLFYSVGIGQISSEVPQNLSASRPQDRQFILSSKKLLLSDSGFYLCAWSRGPGAGELFFGEGSRLTVL.

V is TRBV19 and J is TRBJ2-3; TRBD2 matches at 9 bases. Trimming cost V 6 bases and J 3 bases; bases outside gene matches: 13. Germline CDR1 reads LNHDA; CDR2 reads SQIVND (reference sequence). The CDR3 spans 17 residues. This CDR3 reads CASRTSGLLTMTDTQYF. The CDR3 DNA reads as TGTGCCAGTAGAACTAGCGGGCTTCTAACGATGACAGATACGCAGTATTTT.

V is TRBV4-2 and J is TRBJ2-3; 10 bases map to TRBD2. Trimming took 4 bases from V and 5 from J; bases not matched to a gene: 6. Germline values: CDR1 LGHNA, CDR2 YNFKEQ. The CDR3 is 15 residues long. The DNA for the CDR3 is TGTGCCAGCAGCCGGGAGCGGGAGGGCCTAGATACGCAGTATTTT. Its translation is CASSREREGLDTQYF.

The chain combines TRBV27 with TRBJ2-1; 7 nucleotides align to TRBD2. The germline V gene encodes CDR1 MNHEY and CDR2 SMNVEV (reference sequence). The CDR3 covers 14 residues. Trimming cost V 7 bases and J 6 bases; bases outside gene matches: 9. The CDR3, as DNA: TGTGCCAGCACCAAACAGGCGGGGGTCAATGAGCAGTTCTTC. Its protein is CASTKQAGVNEQFF.

The chain carries TRBV27 and TRBJ1-3, with a tentative D call TRBD1 (6 bases). Looked up from germline, CDR1 is MNHEY and CDR2 is SMNVEV (reference sequence). V was shortened by 5 bases and J by 2 bases, with 10 bases between the two germline ends. This CDR3 comprises 14 residues. This chain's CDR3 is CASSQGNAGNTIYF. In DNA form, the CDR3 reads TGTGCCAGCAGTCAGGGGAACGCTGGAAACACCATATATTTT.

The chain recombines TRBV14 with TRBJ2-7; D not certain. Trimming shortened V by 5 bases and J by 9 bases, and 11 bases separated the two germline ends. This CDR3 is 11 amino acids long. CDR1 is SGHDN, CDR2 FVKESK, per germline. The CDR3 nucleotides read TGTGCCAGCAGCGATAGCCCTACGCAGTACTTC. It codes for CASSDSPTQYF.

This chain uses TRBV27 with TRBJ1-2; D is uncertain. The CDR3 runs to 12 residues. Per the germline V gene, CDR1 is MNHEY and CDR2 is SMNVEV (reference sequence). The V gene lost 4 bases and the J gene lost 12 bases, with 15 bases spanning the gap. In nucleotides, the CDR3 is TGTGCCAGCAGTTCAGCAGGCCTGGGCCACACCTTC. Translating it yields CASSSAGLGHTF.

A few counts support this clone. The CDR3, as DNA: TGTGCCAGCAGTTTTCGGGCCGGGGGCCAAGAGACCCAGTACTTC. Translating gives CASSFRAGGQETQYF. The rearrangement joins TRBV27 to TRBJ2-5, with D possibly TRBD2 on 6 matching bases. Germline CDR1 and CDR2: MNHEY and SMNVEV (reference sequence). The CDR3 consists of 15 residues. The ends were cut back, 3 bases at V and 1 base at J, with 12 bases in the middle.

This chain joins TRBV7-2 and TRBJ2-5; 12 bases align to TRBD1. The CDR3 extends over 19 amino acids. The germline CDR1 and CDR2 sequences are SGHTA and FQGNSA. Germline trimming cut 2 bases from V and 2 bases from J; bases unmatched to any gene: 12. For the CDR3, the DNA is TGTGCCAGCAGCTTAATAAGGGACAGGGGGCGAAGCGAACAAGAGACCCAGTACTTC. Protein product: CASSLIRDRGRSEQETQYF.